Here is one T cell receptor beta chain with its context. The antigen is undetermined. Sequencing was performed with immunoSEQ multiplex PCR; in TCRdb, only in-frame clones are kept and a portion is missing. This table holds over 110,000 clones, just under 95% found once. The entry originates in a study of T cell responses to AZD1222 COVID-19 vaccine. Findings and caveats of the study: Spike-wide vaccine-associated CD4 TCRs dominated at 160-218 and 743-854. It should be noted that donors were predominantly white British and more often female, and clonal diversity was possibly underestimated.

The CDR3 is 15 residues long. Trimming cost V 2 bases and J 8 bases; bases outside gene matches: 11. Germline V gene data show CDR1 as MNHEY and CDR2 as SMNVEV (reference sequence). The sample here was peripheral blood, taken after recovery from COVID-19. This receptor was identified in an adult who had recovered from COVID-19. This chain uses TRBV27 with TRBJ1-2; TRBD1 matches 7 bases. The chain's CDR3 is CASSLDARGTEGYTF. In DNA, the CDR3 is TGTGCCAGCAGTTTAGACGCGCGGGGGACAGAGGGCTACACCTTC.